This T cell receptor beta chain came from a study of blood T cell repertoires in COVID-19. Study overall: Acute-phase and convalescent COVID-19 samples originated in the United States, Italy and Spain.

This CDR3 comprises 14 residues. Germline V gene lookup returns CDR1 SGHRS and CDR2 YFSETQ. V was trimmed by 1 base and J by 5 bases, leaving 10 bases between them. TCRdb's copy holds only in-frame clones and misses some; the assay was immunoSEQ multiplex PCR. The sample lists a few hundred thousand clones, about 85% occurring once. The source is a woman aged 18-35 years with acute or convalescent COVID-19. This rearrangement joins TRBV5-1 to TRBJ1-5, with D possibly matching TRBD1 (5 bases). Sequencing was carried out using peripheral blood. The CDR3 loop reads CASSLSGMDQPQHF. DNA of the CDR3: TGCGCCAGCAGCTTGTCAGGGATGGATCAGCCCCAGCATTTT.